This section outlines one T cell receptor (beta chain) sequence together with its context. Its antigen is unknown. The data originate from a study of T cell repertoires in cytomegalovirus infection. Findings and limits, study-wide: The study identified carriers of CMV plus the relevant HLA from cumulative public TCR beta family frequency.

MiXCR, applied by TCRdb to the reads, yields one record per CDR3 protein. The sample carries 600,000 to 800,000 distinct CDR3 sequences, 24% recorded once. This CDR3 is 16 amino acids long. Trimming removed 1 base from V and 6 bases from J, with 16 bases in between. Germline V gene sequence: CDR1 LGHDT, CDR2 YNNKEL (reference sequence). The receptor's source is a human donor in good health (CMV status not recorded). Some clones in this sample may be carry-over from other donors' samples. The V gene is TRBV3-1, the J gene TRBJ2-1; maybe TRBD2 (6 bases). The specimen sequenced was CD8+ T cells from PBMCs. The DNA for the CDR3 is TGTGCCAGCAGCCAAGGGGACTCCCTAATGCTCAATGAGCAGTTCTTC. Its translation is CASSQGDSLMLNEQFF.